A single sample is the source of the 2 T cell receptor beta chains below, sequenced in a study of Ad26.COV2.S vaccination and SARS-CoV-2 variants. Clones were sequenced by immunoSEQ multiplex PCR, and TCRdb holds only the in-frame ones, with some missing. This sample has about 420,000 clones, with 88% found just once. Treatment: about 20 received Ad26.COV2.S at low or high dose, single or two shots; several received placebo; per-sample allocation not given. All samples were drawn on day 63, counting from the first vaccine or placebo injection. This sample comprised peripheral blood, obtained in a trial of Ad26.COV2.S vaccine versus placebo. The receptors were sampled from a person aged 18-65 years who received the Ad26.COV2.S COVID-19 vaccine or a placebo.

The gene calls are TRBV7-9 and TRBJ1-3; D is unclear. V lost 1 base and J lost 1, with 5 bases in between. CDR1 and CDR2 from the germline V gene are SEHNR and FQNEAQ (reference sequence). This CDR3 region has 14 residues. The CDR3 protein is CASSLGVSGNTIYF. The CDR3 DNA follows: TGTGCCAGCAGCTTAGGAGTATCTGGAAACACCATATATTTT.

The chain uses TRBV6-2 or TRBV6-3 and TRBJ2-2; TRBD2 matches 10 bases. This CDR3 is 18 amino acids long. Germline CDR1 reads MNHEY; CDR2 reads SVGEGT. V shed 4 bases, J shed 1 base, and the junction held 9 bases outside the gene matches. CDR3 sequence (DNA): TGTGCCAGCAGTTTGACCCCTAGCGGGGGTCAGAACACCGGGGAGCTGTTTTTT. Translated: CASSLTPSGGQNTGELFF.